Listed here are 24 T cell receptor beta chains from one sample, sequenced in a study of Graves' ophthalmopathy and Graves' hyperthyroidism. From RNA, the CDR3 regions of TCR beta chains were amplified and sequenced. First-round RT-PCR used HTBI primers; second-round multiplex PCR followed. MiXCR was run by TCRdb on the multiplex PCR reads, yielding one entry per CDR3 protein. The sample records more than 300,000 distinct CDR3 sequences, 17% being singletons. Sequenced: peripheral blood. The receptors shown here come from an adult woman with stable Graves' hyperthyroidism.

The chain recombines TRBV11-2 with TRBJ1-2; TRBD1 matches at 7 bases. Germline trimming cut 1 base from V and 5 bases from J; bases unmatched to any gene: 10. Germline CDR1 reads SGHAT; CDR2 reads FQNNGV. The CDR3 has 16 amino acids. The CDR3 is CASSLGDRLSSYGYTF. As DNA, the CDR3 is TGTGCCAGCAGCTTAGGGGACAGACTCTCTTCTTATGGCTACACCTTC.

This clonotype has ten or more counts. The chain couples TRBV29-1 to TRBJ1-2, with no clear D. CDR1 is SQVTM and CDR2 is ANQGSEA in the germline V gene. V was pared by 4 bases and J by 3 bases, with 6 bases between. The CDR3 consists of 11 residues. CDR3 protein: CSVGAYYGYTF. CDR3 nucleotides: TGCAGCGTTGGGGCCTACTATGGCTACACCTTC.

This clonotype was seen a single time. V usage is TRBV11-2 and J usage is TRBJ2-5, with TRBD1 identical over 12 bases. V shed 7 bases, J shed 5 bases, and the junction held 14 bases outside the gene matches. The CDR3 length is 17 residues. The germline gives CDR1 SGHAT, CDR2 FQNNGV. The CDR3, as DNA: TGTGCCAGCATCCTAGAAGGGACAGGGGGCCGATGGGAGACCCAGTACTTC. It encodes CASILEGTGGRWETQYF.

The CDR3 region has the DNA TGCAGCGTTCCTGGCCGGGGGGGGATTCAGTACTTC. Translated, it gives CSVPGRGGIQYF. The rearrangement uses TRBV29-1 and TRBJ2-4; 8 bases are a match to TRBD2. Losses at the gene ends were 5 bases for V and 10 bases for J; bases not matched to a gene: 7. The CDR3 length is 12 residues. The germline CDR1 and CDR2 sequences are SQVTM and ANQGSEA.

This clonotype was found many times. The J gene is TRBJ2-7, the V gene TRBV6-5; D unresolved. CDR3 size: 15 residues. Trimming removed 2 bases from V and 1 base from J, with 12 bases in between. Germline loops: CDR1 MNHEY, CDR2 SVGAGI. CDR3 loop: CASSYTETLSYEQYF. In DNA, the CDR3 is TGTGCCAGCAGTTACACAGAAACTCTATCCTACGAGCAGTACTTC.

This clonotype was detected ten times or more. The chain is built from TRBV6-5 and TRBJ1-2; TRBD1 might be the D (5 bases). The CDR3 has 14 amino acids. Per the germline V gene, CDR1 is MNHEY and CDR2 is SVGAGI. V lost 4 bases and J 4 bases, leaving 13 bases between the germline ends. CDR3 sequence: CASSSTGGPYGYTF. The CDR3 DNA is TGTGCCAGCAGTTCTACTGGGGGACCCTATGGCTACACCTTC.

This clonotype has at least ten counts. The chain combines TRBV28 with TRBJ1-1, with D possibly TRBD1 on 5 matching bases. This CDR3 comprises 19 residues. Trimming shortened V by 1 base and J by 4 bases, and 25 bases separated the two germline ends. The germline gives CDR1 MDHEN, CDR2 SYDVKM. The CDR3 sequence is CASSLLGMRTQERSTEAFF. Here the CDR3 DNA reads TGTGCCAGCAGTTTATTAGGCATGAGGACACAGGAGAGGAGCACTGAAGCTTTCTTT.

V and J are TRBV12-5 and TRBJ2-7; 9 nucleotides agree with TRBD1. CDR3 size: 14 residues. Germline CDR1 and CDR2: LGHNT and FRNRAP. Germline trimming cut 5 bases from V and 4 bases from J; bases unmatched to any gene: 6. The CDR3 DNA is TGTGCTAGTGGTCGACAGGGGGAAAGTTACGAGCAGTACTTC. Its translation is CASGRQGESYEQYF. Filled out from reference TRBV12-5 and TRBJ2-7, the complete variable domain reads DARVTQTPRHKVTEMGQEVTMRCQPILGHNTVFWYRQTMMQGLELLAYFRNRAPLDDSGMPKDRFSAEMPDATLATLKIQPSEPRDSAVYFCASGRQGESYEQYFGPGTRLTVT.

A word on this clonotype: Mismatch with germline at one junction end may stem from a read error. The CDR3 nucleotides are TGCAGCGTTGCCACCCAAAGGGACAGGGAAGACGAGCGGTACTTC. Protein sequence: CSVATQRDREDERYF. The chain uses TRBV29-1 and TRBJ2-7; 9 nucleotides agree with TRBD1. Germline CDR1 SQVTM, CDR2 ANQGSEA. This CDR3 has 15 amino acids.

There are many counts of this clonotype. The chain recombines TRBV20-1 with TRBJ1-2, with D tentatively TRBD1 (5 bases). Germline CDR1 DFQATT, CDR2 SNEGSKA (reference sequence). The V gene lost 3 bases and the J gene lost 2 bases, with 16 bases spanning the gap. The CDR3 is 15 amino acids. In nucleotides, the CDR3 is TGCAGTGCTAGTATGCCCGGACAAGTAAACTATGGCTACACCTTC. Amino acids: CSASMPGQVNYGYTF.

For this clonotype: Sequence at one end of the junction differs from germline and may be a read error. The rearrangement joins TRBV6-1 to TRBJ2-4; TRBD2 matches at 10 bases. The CDR3 has 16 amino acids. Germline CDR1 MNHNS, CDR2 SASEGT. CDR3 amino acids: CASREAGGASKNIKYF. CDR3 sequence (DNA): TGTGCCAGCAGAGAAGCGGGAGGGGCGTCCAAAAACATTAAGTACTTC.

This clonotype was counted many times. The rearrangement links TRBV18 to TRBJ1-1; D may be TRBD1 (6 bases). Germline CDR1 is KGHSH and CDR2 is LQKENI. V lost 5 bases to trimming and J lost 4 bases, with 14 bases between them. The CDR3 contains 14 residues. CDR3 region: CASSVEGGGTEAFF. DNA of the CDR3: TGTGCCAGCTCAGTTGAAGGGGGAGGCACTGAAGCTTTCTTT.

Remarks on this clonotype: Given a much more abundant clone one base away, this may be a read error. The chain uses TRBV27 and TRBJ2-5; perhaps D is TRBD1 or TRBD2 (6 bases each). Germline assignment: CDR1 MNHEY and CDR2 SMNVEV (reference sequence). The CDR3 is 14 residues long. The CDR3 here is CASRPRDRGGTQDF. The DNA of the CDR3 is TGTGCCAGCAGGCCGAGGGACCGAGGGGGGACCCAGGACTTC.

This clonotype has a count of ten or more. This chain links TRBV29-1 with TRBJ2-5; D is uncertain. This CDR3 comprises 11 residues. Germline V gene data show CDR1 as SQVTM and CDR2 as ANQGSEA. Trimming shortened V by 6 bases and J by 5 bases, and 10 bases separated the two germline ends. In DNA, the CDR3 is TGCAGCGTACAGTCTTCGGAGACCCAGTACTTC. This translates into CSVQSSETQYF.

About this clonotype itself: At one boundary the junction diverges from the germline segment, which might be a read error. The DNA of the CDR3 is TGTGCCAGCAGCCAAATATTATCTGGAAACACTATATATTTT. As protein: CASSQILSGNTIYF. This chain joins TRBV12-3 or TRBV12-4 and TRBJ1-3; D ambiguous. This CDR3 has 14 amino acids.

This clonotype came up many times. V is TRBV20-1 and J is TRBJ2-5, with 11 bases lining up with TRBD2. J gave up 6 bases and V 0 bases, and 9 bases lay outside the gene matches. The CDR3 sequence is 16 residues long. Germline assignment: CDR1 DFQATT and CDR2 SNEGSKA (reference sequence). The CDR3 here is CSARDITSGSRQTQYF. The CDR3 DNA reads as TGCAGTGCTAGAGATATAACTAGCGGGAGTCGGCAGACCCAGTACTTC.

The sample holds many counts of this clonotype. The V and J genes are TRBV10-3 and TRBJ2-7; D assignment may be TRBD1 or TRBD2 (6 bases each). Trimming took 6 bases from V and 4 from J, leaving 16 bases between them. CDR3 size: 14 residues. Germline CDR1 is ENHRY and CDR2 is SYGVKD. CDR3 protein: CAISEQLGGYEQYF. DNA of the CDR3: TGTGCCATCAGCGAACAGTTAGGGGGGTACGAGCAGTACTTC.

As for this clonotype: The conserved phenylalanine or tryptophan normally closing the CDR3 is absent here, so this likely arose from a read error. It is unclear where the CDR3 begins or ends on the DNA, so no DNA is shown, and the CDR3 is as TCRdb lists it. This sequence joins TRBV12-3 or TRBV12-4 and TRBJ2-7. From its first to its last residue, the CDR3 has 12 amino acids. CDR3 loop: CASSSSAYEQHL.

This clonotype was recorded many times. The chain employs TRBV7-2 and TRBJ1-1; the D is unclear. The germline gives CDR1 SGHTA, CDR2 FQGNSA. The CDR3 has 11 amino acids. Trimming cost V 3 bases and J 6 bases, with 5 bases left between them. CDR3 nucleotides: TGTGCCAGCAGCTTCCACGCTGAAGCTTTCTTT. It encodes CASSFHAEAFF.

At least ten counts were recorded for this clonotype. The J gene is TRBJ1-2, the V gene TRBV28; D not certain. V shed 6 bases and J shed 2 bases, with 10 bases lying between them. The germline V gene encodes CDR1 MDHEN and CDR2 SYDVKM. The CDR3 length is 13 residues. In nucleotides, the CDR3 is TGTGCCAGCAGACTAATAGGAAACTATGGCTACACCTTC. Translating it yields CASRLIGNYGYTF.

This clonotype was seen repeatedly, ten times or more. The V call is TRBV2, the J call TRBJ2-5; 7 nucleotides match TRBD2. The germline V gene encodes CDR1 SNHLY and CDR2 FYNNEI. With V trimmed by 4 bases and J by 10 bases, 6 bases remained unmatched. The length of the CDR3 is 12 residues. The DNA for the CDR3 is TGTGCCAGCAGTGTACGGACTAGGGACCAGTACTTC. Its protein product is CASSVRTRDQYF.

This clonotype occurred a few times. The chain is built from TRBV20-1 and TRBJ2-5; D is possibly TRBD1 (6 bases). CDR3 length equals 15 residues. V lost 3 bases, J lost 5 bases, and 19 bases lay in between. Germline V lookup: CDR1 DFQATT, CDR2 SNEGSKA (reference sequence). In nucleotides, the CDR3 is TGCAGTGCTAGGCCAGGACAGTTTGTTTTCGAGACCCAGTACTTC. It specifies CSARPGQFVFETQYF.

This clonotype was picked up many times. This chain connects TRBV28 to TRBJ2-5, with D maybe TRBD1 (6 bases). Germline V lookup: CDR1 MDHEN, CDR2 SYDVKM. The CDR3 loop spans 13 amino acids. Trimming removed 8 bases at V and 0 bases at J, with 10 bases between. DNA of the CDR3: TGTGCCAGCGTGGACAGTAACCAAGAGACCCAGTACTTC. Encoded protein: CASVDSNQETQYF.

This clonotype was observed at least ten times. This chain uses TRBV7-9 with TRBJ1-1; D call uncertain. This CDR3 has 16 amino acids. The V end lost 1 base, the J end lost 2 bases, and 14 bases lay between the germline ends. The germline gives CDR1 SEHNR, CDR2 FQNEAQ (reference sequence). The CDR3 loop is CASSLVVGGDNTEAFF. In DNA form, the CDR3 reads TGTGCCAGCAGCTTAGTTGTTGGAGGAGATAACACTGAAGCTTTCTTT.